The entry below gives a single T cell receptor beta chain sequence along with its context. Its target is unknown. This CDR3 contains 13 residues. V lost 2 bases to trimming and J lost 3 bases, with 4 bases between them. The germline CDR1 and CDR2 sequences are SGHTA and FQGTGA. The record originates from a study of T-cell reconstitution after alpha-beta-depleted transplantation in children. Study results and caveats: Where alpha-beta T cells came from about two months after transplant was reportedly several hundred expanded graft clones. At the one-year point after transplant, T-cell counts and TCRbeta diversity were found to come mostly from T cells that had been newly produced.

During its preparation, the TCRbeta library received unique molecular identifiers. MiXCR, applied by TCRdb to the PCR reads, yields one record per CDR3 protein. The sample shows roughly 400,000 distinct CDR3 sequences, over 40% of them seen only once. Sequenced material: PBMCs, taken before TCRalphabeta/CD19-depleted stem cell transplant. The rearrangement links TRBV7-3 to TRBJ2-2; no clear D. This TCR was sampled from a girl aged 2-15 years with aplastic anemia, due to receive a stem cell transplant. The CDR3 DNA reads TGTGCCAGCAGCTTACAGTACACCGGGGAGCTGTTTTTT. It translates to CASSLQYTGELFF.